The 27 T cell receptor beta chains in this list originate from one sample, sequenced in a study of early stage breast cancer tumors. Some clones are missing from TCRdb's copy, which holds only in-frame ones; the method was immunoSEQ multiplex PCR. The sample holds about 72,000 clones, roughly three quarters seen once. The sequencing sample was made of blood. The source is a person in their sixties with breast cancer.

There are a few counts of this clone. The chain links TRBV14 to TRBJ1-4; D unclear. There are 13 residues in the CDR3. Trimming took 1 base from V and 8 from J, leaving 8 bases between them. Germline CDR1 and CDR2: SGHDN and FVKESK. The CDR3 loop reads CASSQGLREKLFF. The CDR3 region has the DNA TGTGCCAGCAGCCAAGGGCTCAGGGAAAAACTGTTTTTT. The full variable domain, rest sourced from reference TRBV14 and TRBJ1-4, is EAGVTQFPSHSVIEKGQTVTLRCDPISGHDNLYWYRRVMGKEIKFLLHFVKESKQDESGMPNNRFLAERTGGTYSTLKVQPAELEDSGVYFCASSQGLREKLFFGSGTQLSVL.

The gene calls are TRBV4-3 and TRBJ1-1; the D gene is possibly TRBD1 (6 bases). Germline V gives CDR1 LGHNA, CDR2 YSLEER. V dropped 0 bases and J dropped 1 base, with 15 bases sitting between them. This CDR3 contains 17 residues. Written as DNA, the CDR3 is TGCGCCAGCAGCCAAGATCACGGGGGAGGGGGGAACACTGAAGCTTTCTTT. Its protein product is CASSQDHGGGGNTEAFF.

This chain uses TRBV4-1 with TRBJ2-5, with TRBD1 matching over 10 bases. V lost 4 bases and J lost 3; bases outside the gene matches: 5. Germline CDR1 reads MGHRA; CDR2 reads YSYEKL. The CDR3 extends over 15 amino acids. CDR3 nucleotides: TGCGCCAGCAGCCGGGACAGGGGCGTAAAAGAGACCCAGTACTTC. Its protein is CASSRDRGVKETQYF.

The gene calls are TRBV4-1 and TRBJ2-3; 12 bases line up with TRBD2. Trimming took 3 bases from V and 0 from J; bases not matched to a gene: 7. The germline V gene encodes CDR1 MGHRA and CDR2 YSYEKL. The CDR3 extends over 18 amino acids. The DNA for the CDR3 is TGCGCCAGCAGCCAGGGCCTGACTAGCGGGGGTAGCACAGATACGCAGTATTTT. The encoded protein is CASSQGLTSGGSTDTQYF.

J is TRBJ2-5 and V is TRBV5-4, with TRBD1 identical over 9 bases. V dropped 4 bases and J dropped 1; count of bases not matched to a gene: 5. The length of the CDR3 is 15 residues. Germline lookup yields CDR1 SGHNT and CDR2 YYREEE (reference sequence). The CDR3 loop is CASSQTQGAQETQYF. CDR3 sequence (DNA): TGTGCCAGCAGCCAGACACAGGGGGCCCAAGAGACCCAGTACTTC.

V gene TRBV7-9 combines with J gene TRBJ1-1; D remains ambiguous. Per the germline V gene, CDR1 is SEHNR and CDR2 is FQNEAQ (reference sequence). This CDR3 comprises 14 residues. The V end was cut by 1 base, the J end by 8 bases, with 14 bases between. As DNA, the CDR3 is TGTGCCAGCAGCTTAGAGTCTGGGTATGGGGAAGCTTTCTTT. This encodes CASSLESGYGEAFF.

The rearrangement joins TRBV10-3 to TRBJ1-1, with 7 bases lining up with TRBD1. Germline loops: CDR1 ENHRY, CDR2 SYGVKD. There are 17 residues in the CDR3. Trimming cost V 0 bases and J 4 bases; bases outside gene matches: 11. The DNA of the CDR3 is TGTGCCATCAGTGAGTCGACCCGACAGGGAGGCCGCACTGAAGCTTTCTTT. Its translation is CAISESTRQGGRTEAFF.

V is TRBV5-1 and J is TRBJ1-4; D unresolved. Germline CDR1 reads SGHRS; CDR2 reads YFSETQ. V was cut by 4 bases and J by 8 bases, with 12 bases left in between. This CDR3 contains 13 residues. CDR3 loop: CASSATRGEKLFF. In nucleotides, the CDR3 is TGCGCCAGCAGCGCAACTAGAGGGGAAAAACTGTTTTTT.

This clone is a singleton in its sample. The chain recombines TRBV7-9 with TRBJ2-1, with 7 bases lining up with TRBD1. Looked up from germline, CDR1 is SEHNR and CDR2 is FQNEAQ (reference sequence). J lost 4 bases, V lost 6 bases, and 9 bases had no gene match. The CDR3 extends over 15 amino acids. The CDR3 coding sequence is TGTGCCAGCAGTCACCCCGGGACAGTATACAATGAGCAGTTCTTC. The encoded protein is CASSHPGTVYNEQFF.

The V gene is TRBV6-5, the J gene TRBJ2-3; 8 positions agree with TRBD2. The V and J ends lost 6 bases and 11 bases, in that order; junction bases with no gene match: 16. The CDR3 has 15 residues. Germline V gene sequence: CDR1 MNHEY, CDR2 SVGAGI. CDR3 sequence: CASRTRNLLAEKQYF. CDR3 sequence (DNA): TGTGCCAGCAGGACGCGAAACCTACTAGCGGAGAAGCAGTATTTT.

V and J are TRBV6-1 and TRBJ1-6; D gene uncertain. The V and J ends lost 6 bases and 8 bases respectively, with 14 bases between them. Germline V CDR1 and CDR2: MNHNS, SASEGT. The CDR3 is made up of 14 amino acids. In DNA, the CDR3 is TGTGCCAGCAGGTTCCGGGCCTGGGATTCACCCCTCCACTTT. This sequence encodes CASRFRAWDSPLHF.

The table lists this clone with a few counts. The chain recombines TRBV27 with TRBJ2-1, with 8 nucleotides matching TRBD2. CDR3 length: 16 amino acids. The germline V gene encodes CDR1 MNHEY and CDR2 SMNVEV (reference sequence). V shed 3 bases, J shed 8 bases, and the junction held 12 bases outside the gene matches. Written as DNA, the CDR3 is TGTGCCAGCAGTTTTTTCGGGGTAGCGGGAATTCATGAGCAGTTCTTC. Translation gives CASSFFGVAGIHEQFF.

This clone was seen a handful of times. This chain links TRBV19 with TRBJ1-2; unclear D gene. The germline V gene has CDR1 LNHDA and CDR2 SQIVND (reference sequence). Trimming stripped 0 bases from V and 8 bases from J, with 13 bases between. This CDR3 is 14 amino acids long. The DNA of the CDR3 is TGTGCCAGTAGTATAGATCGGAGTGGAGGGGGCTACACCTTC. It encodes CASSIDRSGGGYTF.

The chain uses TRBV19 and TRBJ2-6; no clear D gene. This CDR3 region has 13 residues. Trimming removed 6 bases from V and 4 bases from J, with 7 bases in between. From germline, CDR1 is LNHDA and CDR2 SQIVND (reference sequence). The CDR3 nucleotides read TGTGCCAGTAGCATGCAGGGGGCCAACGTCCTGACTTTC. This translates into CASSMQGANVLTF. Supplemented by reference TRBV19 and TRBJ2-6, the full variable domain reads DGGITQSPKYLFRKEGQNVTLSCEQNLNHDAMYWYRQDPGQGLRLIYYSQIVNDFQKGDIAEGYSVSREKKESFPLTVTSAQKNPTAFYLCASSMQGANVLTFGAGSRLTVL.

This clone showed up just once. The chain employs TRBV18 and TRBJ2-7; D not certain. Trimming removed 2 bases at V and 0 bases at J, with 5 bases between. The CDR3 consists of 13 residues. Germline CDR1 reads KGHSH; CDR2 reads LQKENI. The CDR3 DNA reads as TGTGCCAGCTCACCAGGAGACTCCTACGAGCAGTACTTC. Residues: CASSPGDSYEQYF.

This chain links TRBV10-3 with TRBJ1-1, with D unresolved. This CDR3 region has 14 residues. The germline V gene has CDR1 ENHRY and CDR2 SYGVKD. V was shortened by 3 bases and J by 0 bases, with 8 bases between the two germline ends. CDR3 DNA: TGTGCCATCAGTGACATGGGATTGAACACTGAAGCTTTCTTT. Protein product: CAISDMGLNTEAFF.

The chain has TRBV19 and TRBJ1-1; perhaps TRBD1 as D (6 bases). V lost 4 bases and J 3 bases, leaving 15 bases between the germline ends. Per the germline V gene, CDR1 is LNHDA and CDR2 is SQIVND (reference sequence). The CDR3 spans 15 residues. CDR3 loop: CASSTQGRMDTEAFF. The CDR3, as DNA: TGTGCCAGTAGTACCCAGGGGAGGATGGACACTGAAGCTTTCTTT. Based on the CDR3 plus reference TRBV19 and TRBJ1-1, the full variable domain is DGGITQSPKYLFRKEGQNVTLSCEQNLNHDAMYWYRQDPGQGLRLIYYSQIVNDFQKGDIAEGYSVSREKKESFPLTVTSAQKNPTAFYLCASSTQGRMDTEAFFGQGTRLTVV.

The count of this clone is one. The chain uses TRBV10-3 and TRBJ2-3; a possible D gene is TRBD1 (5 bases). The CDR3 has 16 amino acids. V lost 1 base and J 2 bases, leaving 13 bases between the germline ends. Germline V gene sequence: CDR1 ENHRY, CDR2 SYGVKD. CDR3 residues: CAISEFGQTSTDTQYF. The CDR3 region has the DNA TGTGCCATCAGTGAGTTTGGACAAACCTCCACAGATACGCAGTATTTT.

This rearrangement joins TRBV7-9 to TRBJ1-6; tentative D call: TRBD1 (6 bases). Between the trimmed V and J ends, which lost 4 bases and 4 bases, there was a span of 11 bases. The CDR3 extends over 15 amino acids. CDR1 is SEHNR and CDR2 is FQNEAQ in the germline V gene (reference sequence). CDR3 nucleotide sequence: TGTGCCAGCAGCTCGGACGGACAGTATAATTCACCCCTCCACTTT. It translates to CASSSDGQYNSPLHF. The full variable domain, its missing parts supplied by reference TRBV7-9 and TRBJ1-6, is DTGVSQNPRHKITKRGQNVTFRCDPISEHNRLYWYRQTLGQGPEFLTYFQNEAQLEKSRLLSDRFSAERPKGSFSTLEIQRTEQGDSAMYLCASSSDGQYNSPLHFGNGTRLTVT.

This chain joins TRBV25-1 and TRBJ1-2; 8 bases are shared with TRBD1. The germline CDR1 and CDR2 sequences are MGHDK and SYGVNS. J lost 8 bases, V lost 5 bases, and 7 bases had no gene match. CDR3 length: 13 residues. The CDR3 DNA reads TGTGCCAGCAGTTATGACAGGGGAGGGGGCTACACCTTC. It specifies CASSYDRGGGYTF.

The chain links TRBV10-2 to TRBJ1-2, with D uncertain. This CDR3 is built from 15 residues. V shed 6 bases and J shed 4 bases, with 18 bases lying between them. Germline V gene lookup returns CDR1 WSHSY and CDR2 SAAADI. CDR3 nucleotides: TGCGCCAGCAGGGACGTATCCGGGAGAGCCTATGGCTACACCTTC. It codes for CASRDVSGRAYGYTF.

V and J are TRBV10-3 and TRBJ1-4; D unresolved. V gave up 3 bases and J gave up 0 bases, with 5 bases separating them. The V gene's germline CDR1 is ENHRY and CDR2 SYGVKD. The CDR3 runs 14 residues. CDR3 DNA sequence: TGTGCCATCAGTGAAACCGCAACTAATGAAAAACTGTTTTTT. Translating it yields CAISETATNEKLFF.

The V gene is TRBV19, the J gene TRBJ2-1; 9 bases agree with TRBD1. The germline CDR1 and CDR2 sequences are LNHDA and SQIVND (reference sequence). The CDR3 spans 14 residues. V lost 4 bases and J lost 7; bases outside the gene matches: 5. The CDR3 spells CASSTRQGVNEQFF. CDR3 nucleotide sequence: TGTGCCAGTAGTACCAGACAGGGGGTGAATGAGCAGTTCTTC.

This clone was counted between two and nine times. The genes are TRBV6-5 and TRBJ2-1; D gene ambiguous. V gave up 0 bases and J gave up 0 bases, with 6 bases separating them. CDR1 MNHEY and CDR2 SVGAGI come from the germline V gene. CDR3 length: 15 amino acids. The CDR3: CASSYSPVSYNEQFF. The CDR3 DNA reads as TGTGCCAGCAGTTACTCCCCAGTCTCCTACAATGAGCAGTTCTTC.

The sample holds one count of this clone. The chain has TRBV5-4 and TRBJ2-2, with a weak D call TRBD2 (6 bases). The V end was cut by 2 bases, the J end by 13 bases, with 9 bases between. The CDR3 length is 11 residues. CDR1 is SGHNT, CDR2 YYREEE, per germline (reference sequence). CDR3 bases: TGTGCCAGCAGCTTACGCGGGATGCTGTTTTTT. Translating gives CASSLRGMLFF.

V and J are TRBV19 and TRBJ1-5; no definite D call. Germline-derived CDR1 and CDR2 are LNHDA and SQIVND (reference sequence). The CDR3 runs 14 residues. V lost 2 bases to trimming and J lost 9 bases, with 14 bases between them. The CDR3 DNA follows: TGTGCCAGTAGTATATTTCCCGCTTTCTCGCCCCAGCATTTT. Translated, it gives CASSIFPAFSPQHF.

The chain is built from TRBV7-9 and TRBJ2-7; TRBD2 matches at 10 bases. From germline, CDR1 is SEHNR and CDR2 FQNEAQ (reference sequence). The CDR3 is made up of 18 amino acids. Unmatched junction bases numbered 14, after V lost 2 bases and J lost 4 bases. Here the CDR3 reads CASSLRLAGVEKGYEQYF. CDR3 DNA sequence: TGTGCCAGCAGCTTAAGACTAGCGGGCGTAGAAAAAGGGTACGAGCAGTACTTC.